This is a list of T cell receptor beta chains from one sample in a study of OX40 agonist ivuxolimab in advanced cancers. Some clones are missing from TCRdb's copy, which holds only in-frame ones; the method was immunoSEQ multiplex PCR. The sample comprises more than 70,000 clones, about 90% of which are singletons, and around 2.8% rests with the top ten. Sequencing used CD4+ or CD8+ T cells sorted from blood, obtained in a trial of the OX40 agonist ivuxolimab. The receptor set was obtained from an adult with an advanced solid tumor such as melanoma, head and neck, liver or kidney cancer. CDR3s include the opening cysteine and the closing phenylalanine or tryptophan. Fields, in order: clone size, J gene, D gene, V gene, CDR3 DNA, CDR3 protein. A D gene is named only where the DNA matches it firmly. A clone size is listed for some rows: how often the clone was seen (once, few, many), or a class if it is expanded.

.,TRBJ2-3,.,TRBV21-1,TGTGCCAGCAGCAAAGCTGGCACAGATACGCAGTATTTT,CASSKAGTDTQYF
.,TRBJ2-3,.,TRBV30,TGTGCCTGGAGTGTACAAGAACGTACTAGCACAGATACGCAGTATTTT,CAWSVQERTSTDTQYF
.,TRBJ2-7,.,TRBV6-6,TGTGCCAGCAGTGCACTAACAGCCACCTACGAGCAGTACTTC,CASSALTATYEQYF
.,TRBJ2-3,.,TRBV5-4,TGTGCCAGCAGCCAAGCAGGGGCCCAGGCAGATACGCAGTATTTT,CASSQAGAQADTQYF
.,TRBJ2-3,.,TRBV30,TGTGCCTGGGGGGGCTGGGATACGCAGTATTTT,CAWGGWDTQYF
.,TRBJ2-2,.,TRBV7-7,TGTGCTAGCAGCTCGGTGAGACAGCAACAAACTCCGAACACCGGGGAGCTGTTTTTT,CASSSVRQQQTPNTGELFF
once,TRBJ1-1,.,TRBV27,TGTGCCAGCAGTTTAGAGGGGATGAACACTGAAGCTTTCTTT,CASSLEGMNTEAFF
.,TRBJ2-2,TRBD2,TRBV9,TGTGCCAGCAGCGTAGTGGCAGGACTAGATGTTGGGGAGCTGTTTTTT,CASSVVAGLDVGELFF
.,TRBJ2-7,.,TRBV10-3,TGTGCCACCAACCGGGACATTTCCTACGAGCAGTACTTC,CATNRDISYEQYF
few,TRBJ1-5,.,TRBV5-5,TGTGCCAGCAGCTTTACCAGACAGTCCCAGCCCCAGCATTTT,CASSFTRQSQPQHF
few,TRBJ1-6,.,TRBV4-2,TGTGCCAGCAGCCAAGCGTCGGACGGGCGGAATTCACCCCTCCACTTT,CASSQASDGRNSPLHF
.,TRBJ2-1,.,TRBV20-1,TGCAGTGCTAGGAGCGACAATGAGCAGTTCTTC,CSARSDNEQFF
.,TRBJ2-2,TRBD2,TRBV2,TGTGCCAGCAGTGAGGTAGCGGGGGAGACCGGGGAGCTGTTTTTT,CASSEVAGETGELFF
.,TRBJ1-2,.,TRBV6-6,TGTGCCAGCACCCTGGGGGGGCAATTGACTAACTATGGCTACACCTTC,CASTLGGQLTNYGYTF
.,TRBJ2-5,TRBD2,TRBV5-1,TGCGCCAGCAGCTTGGGCCGGACTAGCGGGAGGCCCCAAGAGACCCAGTACTTC,CASSLGRTSGRPQETQYF
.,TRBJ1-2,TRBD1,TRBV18,TGTGCCAGCTCACGAGGGTGGACAGGAGGTTCCCATGGCTACACCTTC,CASSRGWTGGSHGYTF
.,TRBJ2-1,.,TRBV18,TGTGCCAGCTCACCTCTACCCTTGTCCGGGACCGTTGATGAGCAGTTCTTC,CASSPLPLSGTVDEQFF
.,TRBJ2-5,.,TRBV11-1,TGTGCCAGCAGCCTATTGGGGGCGGGACAAGAGACCCAGTACTTC,CASSLLGAGQETQYF
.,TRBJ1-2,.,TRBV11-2,TGTGCCAGCAGCCGAGTTCGTGACACCCGAAACTATGGCTACACCTTC,CASSRVRDTRNYGYTF
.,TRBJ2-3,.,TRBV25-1,TGTGCCAGCCGCCCGGGCACAGATACGCAGTATTTT,CASRPGTDTQYF
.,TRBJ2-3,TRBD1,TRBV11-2,TGTGCCAGCTGTAGACAGGGCCTAGATACGCAGTATTTT,CASCRQGLDTQYF
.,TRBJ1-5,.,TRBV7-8,TGTGCCAGCAGCTTAGGCGTGTATAGCAATCAGCCCCAGCATTTT,CASSLGVYSNQPQHF
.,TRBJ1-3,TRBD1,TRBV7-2,TGTGCCAGCAGCTCCGGACAGGGCTCTGGAAACACCATATATTTT,CASSSGQGSGNTIYF
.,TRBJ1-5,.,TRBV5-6,TGTGCCAGCAGCGACCAACGACCCGACAGGAGGGCCAGCAATCAGCCCCAGCATTTT,CASSDQRPDRRASNQPQHF
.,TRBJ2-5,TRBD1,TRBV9,TGTGCCAGCTCGACAGGGCTTGGCGGGACCCAGTACTTC,CASSTGLGGTQYF
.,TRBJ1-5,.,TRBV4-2,TGTGCCAGCAGCCAAGATACGCTGGTACCCAGGCATTTT,CASSQDTLVPRHF
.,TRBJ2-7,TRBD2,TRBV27,TGTGCCAGCAGTCGCCTAGCGGCCTTCTACGAGCAGTACTTC,CASSRLAAFYEQYF
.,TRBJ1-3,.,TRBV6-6,TGTGCCAGCAGTTACGGGGTGGGACATGTAAACACCATATATTTT,CASSYGVGHVNTIYF
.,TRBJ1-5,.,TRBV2,TGTGCCAGCAGTGAAGCGCCAGCCTCGTATAGCAATCAGCCCCAGCATTTT,CASSEAPASYSNQPQHF
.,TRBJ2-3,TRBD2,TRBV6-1,TGTGCCAGCAGCAGCGGGGGGGAGCCAGATACGCAGTATTTT,CASSSGGEPDTQYF
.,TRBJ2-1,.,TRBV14,TGTGCCAGCAGCCAAGCCGGGACGGTACACAATGAGCAGTTCTTC,CASSQAGTVHNEQFF
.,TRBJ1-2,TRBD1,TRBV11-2,TGTGCCAGCAGCTTAATCACCGGGACAGGGGGCAATGGCTACACCTTC,CASSLITGTGGNGYTF
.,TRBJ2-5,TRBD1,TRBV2,TGTGCCAGCAGAGCCGACAGGGGGCCTCAAGAGACCCAGTACTTC,CASRADRGPQETQYF
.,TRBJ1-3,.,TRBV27,TGTGCCAGCCATGGACATAACTCTGGAAACACCATATATTTT,CASHGHNSGNTIYF
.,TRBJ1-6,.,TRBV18,TGTGCCAGCTCACCCCCGACGGGCATACCCCTCCACTTT,CASSPPTGIPLHF
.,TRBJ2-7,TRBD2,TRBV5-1,TGCGCCAGCAGAAGCGGGGGGATGTACGAGCAGTACTTC,CASRSGGMYEQYF
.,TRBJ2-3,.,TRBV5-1,TGCGCCAGCAGCCGAAACCCCCTTGGGCTAGCGTCCACAGATACGCAGTATTTT,CASSRNPLGLASTDTQYF
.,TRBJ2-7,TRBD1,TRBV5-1,TGCGCCAGCAGCTTCCGGGACAGGGGCGAGGGGGAGCAGTACTTC,CASSFRDRGEGEQYF
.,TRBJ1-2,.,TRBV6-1,TGTGCCAGCAGTAACTACAGGGATCCCCCAGGTGGCTACACCTTC,CASSNYRDPPGGYTF
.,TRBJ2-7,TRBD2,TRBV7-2,TGTGCCAGCAGCGCCGACACCGGGACTAGCGGTAGAGGAAAGTACTTC,CASSADTGTSGRGKYF
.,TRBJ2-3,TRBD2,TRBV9,TGTGCCAGCAGCGAGGCCGGGACTAGTGGGGCTACGCAGTATTTT,CASSEAGTSGATQYF
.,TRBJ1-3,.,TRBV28,TGTGCCAGCAGTGGGGGGGGACTACTCTCTGGAAACACCATATATTTT,CASSGGGLLSGNTIYF
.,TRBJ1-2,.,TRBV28,TGTGCCAGCAGCCCAAATGGGGCAGAAATATCTAACTATGGCTACACCTTC,CASSPNGAEISNYGYTF
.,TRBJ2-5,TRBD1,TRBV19,TGTGCCAGTAGCGGACAGGGAGCTAGTCAAGAGACCCAGTACTTC,CASSGQGASQETQYF
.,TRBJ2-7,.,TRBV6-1,TGTGCCAGCAGTGAGGGAGCAGCTGTTACCTACGAGCAGTACTTC,CASSEGAAVTYEQYF
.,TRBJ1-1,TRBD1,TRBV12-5,TGTGCTAGTGGCCTGAGTCAGGGGGCGGGCACTGAAGCTTTCTTT,CASGLSQGAGTEAFF
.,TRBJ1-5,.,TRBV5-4,TGTGCCAGCAGCTTGGACTTGCATCAGCCCCAGCATTTT,CASSLDLHQPQHF
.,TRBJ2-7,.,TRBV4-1,TGCGCCAGCAGCCAAGAGTTGATGAGGGGATCCCAATTACGCGAGCAGTACTTC,CASSQELMRGSQLREQYF
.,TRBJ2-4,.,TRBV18,TGTGCCAGCTCACCTACCCCCCCTGCAGGGCGGAACATTCAGTACTTC,CASSPTPPAGRNIQYF
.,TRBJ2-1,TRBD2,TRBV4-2,TGTGCCAGCAGCCAGTTAGGCGGGAGCTCCTACAATGAGCAGTTCTTC,CASSQLGGSSYNEQFF
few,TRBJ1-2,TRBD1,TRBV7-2,TGTGCCAGCAGCTCTCGTACCGGGACAGTAGGCTACACCTTC,CASSSRTGTVGYTF
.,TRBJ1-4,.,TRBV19,TGTGCCAGTAGTATTAGCTCCAAATGGGCAAGAGGGAGCGAAAAACTGTTTTTT,CASSISSKWARGSEKLFF
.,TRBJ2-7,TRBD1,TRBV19,TGTGCCAGTAGTACCCCCGGGACAGAAGACGAGCAGTACTTC,CASSTPGTEDEQYF
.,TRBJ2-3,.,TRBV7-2,TGTGCCAGCAGCTCAAAGGGGGGATCACAGGATACGCAGTATTTT,CASSSKGGSQDTQYF
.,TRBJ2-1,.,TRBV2,TGTGCCAGCTCCACCAGGGGCAATGAGCAGTTCTTC,CASSTRGNEQFF